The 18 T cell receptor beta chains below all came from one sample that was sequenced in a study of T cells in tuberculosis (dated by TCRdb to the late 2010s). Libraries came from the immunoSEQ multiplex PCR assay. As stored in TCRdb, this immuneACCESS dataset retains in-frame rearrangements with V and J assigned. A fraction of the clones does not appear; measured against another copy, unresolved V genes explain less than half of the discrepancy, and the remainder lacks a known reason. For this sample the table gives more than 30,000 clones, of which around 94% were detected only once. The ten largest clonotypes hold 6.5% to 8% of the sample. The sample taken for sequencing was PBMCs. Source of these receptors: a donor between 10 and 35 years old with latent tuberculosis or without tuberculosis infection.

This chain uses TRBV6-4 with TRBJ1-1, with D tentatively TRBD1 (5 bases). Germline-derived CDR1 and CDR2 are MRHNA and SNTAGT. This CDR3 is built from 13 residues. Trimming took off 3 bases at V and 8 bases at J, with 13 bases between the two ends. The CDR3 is CASSDGLGAEAFF. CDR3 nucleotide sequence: TGTGCCAGCAGTGATGGGCTAGGGGCGGAAGCTTTCTTT.

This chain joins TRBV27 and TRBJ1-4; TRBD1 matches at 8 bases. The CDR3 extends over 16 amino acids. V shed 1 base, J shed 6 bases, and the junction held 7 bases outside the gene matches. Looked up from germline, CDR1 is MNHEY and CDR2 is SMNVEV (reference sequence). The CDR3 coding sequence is TGTGCCAGCAGTTTATTTAAGGGGACAGGAGATGAAAAACTGTTTTTT. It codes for CASSLFKGTGDEKLFF.

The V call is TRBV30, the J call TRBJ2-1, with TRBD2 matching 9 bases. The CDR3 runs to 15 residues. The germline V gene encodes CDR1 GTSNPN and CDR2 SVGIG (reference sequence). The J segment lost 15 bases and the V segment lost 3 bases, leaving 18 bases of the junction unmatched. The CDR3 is CAWRSTGTSPATRFF. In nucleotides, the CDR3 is TGTGCCTGGAGGTCGACCGGGACTAGCCCCGCGACGCGGTTCTTC.

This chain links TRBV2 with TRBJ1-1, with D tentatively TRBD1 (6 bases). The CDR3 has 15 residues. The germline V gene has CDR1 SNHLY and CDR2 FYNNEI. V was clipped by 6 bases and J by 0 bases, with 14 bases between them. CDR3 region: CASSGFEGVNTEAFF. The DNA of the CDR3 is TGTGCCAGCAGCGGGTTTGAGGGGGTGAACACTGAAGCTTTCTTT. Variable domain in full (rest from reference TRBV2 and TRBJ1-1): EPEVTQTPSHQVTQMGQEVILRCVPISNHLYFYWYRQILGQKVEFLVSFYNNEISEKSEIFDDQFSVERPDGSNFTLKIRSTKLEDSAMYFCASSGFEGVNTEAFFGQGTRLTVV.

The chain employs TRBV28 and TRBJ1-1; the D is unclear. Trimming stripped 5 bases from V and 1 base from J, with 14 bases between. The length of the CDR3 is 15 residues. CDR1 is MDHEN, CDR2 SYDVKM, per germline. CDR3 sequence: CASSGNEERNTEAFF. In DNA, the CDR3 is TGTGCCAGCAGTGGCAACGAGGAAAGGAACACTGAAGCTTTCTTT.

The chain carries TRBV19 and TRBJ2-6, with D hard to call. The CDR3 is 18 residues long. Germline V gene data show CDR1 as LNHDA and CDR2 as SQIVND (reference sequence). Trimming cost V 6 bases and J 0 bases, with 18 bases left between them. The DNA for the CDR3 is TGTGCCAGTAGCTTATTATACAGAGACCTCTCTGGGGCCAACGTCCTGACTTTC. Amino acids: CASSLLYRDLSGANVLTF.

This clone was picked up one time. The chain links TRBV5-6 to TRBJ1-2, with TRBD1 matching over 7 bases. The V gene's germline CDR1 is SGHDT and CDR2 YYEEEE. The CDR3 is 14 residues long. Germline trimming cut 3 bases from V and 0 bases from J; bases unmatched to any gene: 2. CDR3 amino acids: CASSSGQTNYGYTF. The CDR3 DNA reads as TGTGCCAGCAGCTCGGGACAGACTAACTATGGCTACACCTTC. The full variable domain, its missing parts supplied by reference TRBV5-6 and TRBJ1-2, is DAGVTQSPTHLIKTRGQQVTLRCSPKSGHDTVSWYQQALGQGPQFIFQYYEEEERQRGNFPDRFSGHQFPNYSSELNVNALLLGDSALYLCASSSGQTNYGYTFGSGTRLTVV.

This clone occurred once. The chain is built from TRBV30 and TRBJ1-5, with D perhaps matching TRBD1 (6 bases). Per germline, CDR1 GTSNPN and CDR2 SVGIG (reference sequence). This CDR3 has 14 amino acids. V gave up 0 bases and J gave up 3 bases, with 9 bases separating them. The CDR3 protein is CAWSVTGLNQPQHF. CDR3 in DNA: TGTGCCTGGAGTGTAACAGGGCTCAATCAGCCCCAGCATTTT.

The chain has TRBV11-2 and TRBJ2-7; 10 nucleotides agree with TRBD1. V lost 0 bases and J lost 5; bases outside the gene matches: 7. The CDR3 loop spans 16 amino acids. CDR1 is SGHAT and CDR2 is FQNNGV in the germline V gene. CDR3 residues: CASSLEARQGANEQYF. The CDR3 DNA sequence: TGTGCCAGCAGCTTAGAAGCCAGACAGGGGGCAAACGAGCAGTACTTC.

CDR3 protein: CASSQTGDSYNEQFF. Written as DNA, the CDR3 is TGTGCCAGCAGCCAGACGGGGGACTCCTACAATGAGCAGTTCTTC. The gene calls are TRBV5-4 and TRBJ2-1; tentatively, D is TRBD2 (6 bases). From germline, CDR1 is SGHNT and CDR2 YYREEE (reference sequence). This CDR3 contains 15 residues. Trimming cost V 4 bases and J 0 bases, with 11 bases left between them.

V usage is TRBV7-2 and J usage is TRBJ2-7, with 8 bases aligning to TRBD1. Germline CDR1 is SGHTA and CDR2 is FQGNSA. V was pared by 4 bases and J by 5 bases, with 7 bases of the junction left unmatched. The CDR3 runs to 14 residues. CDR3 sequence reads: CASSSKGQGHEQYF. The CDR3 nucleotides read TGTGCCAGCAGCTCCAAAGGACAGGGTCACGAGCAGTACTTC.

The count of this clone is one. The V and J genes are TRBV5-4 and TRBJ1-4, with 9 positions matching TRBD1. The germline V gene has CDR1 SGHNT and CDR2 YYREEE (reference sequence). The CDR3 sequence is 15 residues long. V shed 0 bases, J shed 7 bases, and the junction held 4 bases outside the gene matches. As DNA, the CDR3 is TGTGCCAGCAGCTTGGCCGCGGACAGGGGTGAAAAACTGTTTTTT. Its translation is CASSLAADRGEKLFF.

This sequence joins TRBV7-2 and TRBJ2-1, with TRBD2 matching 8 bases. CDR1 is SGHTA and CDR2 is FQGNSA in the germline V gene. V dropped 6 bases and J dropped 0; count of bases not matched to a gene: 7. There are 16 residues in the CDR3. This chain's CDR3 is CASRPSGSRSYNEQFF. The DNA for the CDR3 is TGTGCCAGCAGGCCTAGCGGGTCCCGCTCCTACAATGAGCAGTTCTTC.

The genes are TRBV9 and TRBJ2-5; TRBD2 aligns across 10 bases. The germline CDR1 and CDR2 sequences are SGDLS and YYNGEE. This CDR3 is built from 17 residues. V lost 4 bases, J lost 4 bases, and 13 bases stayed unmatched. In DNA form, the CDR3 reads TGTGCCAGCAGCCCAGGGGCTAGCGGGAGTGGGGGAGAGACCCAGTACTTC. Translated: CASSPGASGSGGETQYF.

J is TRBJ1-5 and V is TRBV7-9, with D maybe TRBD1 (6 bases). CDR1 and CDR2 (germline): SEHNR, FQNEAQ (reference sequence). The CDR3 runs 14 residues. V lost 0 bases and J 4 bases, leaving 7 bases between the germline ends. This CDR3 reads CASSLATGNQPQHF. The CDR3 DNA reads TGTGCCAGCAGCTTAGCGACAGGTAATCAGCCCCAGCATTTT.

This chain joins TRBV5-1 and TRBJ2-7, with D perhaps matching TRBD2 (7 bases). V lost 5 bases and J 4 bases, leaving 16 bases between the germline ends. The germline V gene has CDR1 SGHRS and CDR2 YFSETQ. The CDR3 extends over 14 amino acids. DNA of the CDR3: TGCGCCAGCAGGCCGGGGGGCCTCCTTTACGAGCAGTACTTC. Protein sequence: CASRPGGLLYEQYF.

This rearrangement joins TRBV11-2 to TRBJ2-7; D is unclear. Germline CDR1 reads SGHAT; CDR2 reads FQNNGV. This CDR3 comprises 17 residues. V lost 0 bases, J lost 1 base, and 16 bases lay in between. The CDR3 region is CASSLDGWQVASYEQYF. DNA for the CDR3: TGTGCCAGCAGCTTAGATGGGTGGCAGGTGGCATCCTACGAGCAGTACTTC.

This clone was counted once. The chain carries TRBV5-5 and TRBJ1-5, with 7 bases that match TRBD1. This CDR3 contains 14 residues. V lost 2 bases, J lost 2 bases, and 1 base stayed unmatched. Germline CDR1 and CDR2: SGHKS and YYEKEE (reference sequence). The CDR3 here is CASSFDRGNQPQHF. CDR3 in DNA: TGTGCCAGCAGCTTCGACAGGGGCAATCAGCCCCAGCATTTT.